The 32 T cell receptor beta chains reported below all come from one sample, sequenced in a study of graft-versus-host responses after intestinal transplantation. TCRdb's table, derived via immunoSEQ multiplex PCR, lists solely in-frame clones and lacks some. The data show about 70,000 clones, approximately 94% seen once. What these receptors recognize is not known. The sequences come from unstimulated CD8+ T cells sorted from spleen or lymph node cells, collected before intestinal transplant. Source of these receptors: a human donor who received an intestinal transplant.

V and J are TRBV7-8 and TRBJ2-1, with TRBD2 matching over 10 bases. This CDR3 has 17 residues. Looked up from germline, CDR1 is SGHVS and CDR2 is FQNEAQ. The J segment lost 5 bases and the V segment lost 1 base, leaving 8 bases of the junction unmatched. The CDR3 DNA sequence: TGTGCCAGCAGCTTAGAGCTCCTAGCGGGAGAACACAATGAGCAGTTCTTC. This gives the protein CASSLELLAGEHNEQFF.

The chain couples TRBV2 to TRBJ1-1, with no clear D. In germline, CDR1 is SNHLY, CDR2 FYNNEI. The CDR3 runs 15 residues. Between the trimmed V and J ends, which lost 7 bases and 3 bases, there was a span of 18 bases. CDR3 nucleotides: TGTGCCAGCACCAGAAGTAGTAAAGGGCACACTGAAGCTTTCTTT. Translated, it gives CASTRSSKGHTEAFF. The complete variable domain, with remaining parts taken from reference TRBV2 and TRBJ1-1, reads EPEVTQTPSHQVTQMGQEVILRCVPISNHLYFYWYRQILGQKVEFLVSFYNNEISEKSEIFDDQFSVERPDGSNFTLKIRSTKLEDSAMYFCASTRSSKGHTEAFFGQGTRLTVV.

The genes are TRBV4-1 and TRBJ2-7; D not resolved. CDR3 size: 14 residues. The germline CDR1 and CDR2 sequences are MGHRA and YSYEKL. V shed 1 base and J shed 3 bases, with 10 bases lying between them. CDR3 region: CASSQGLKSYEQYF. In DNA form, the CDR3 reads TGCGCCAGCAGCCAAGGGCTAAAGAGCTACGAGCAGTACTTC.

The V and J genes are TRBV5-6 and TRBJ2-1, with D unresolved. This CDR3 has 17 amino acids. V lost 4 bases and J lost 3, with 20 bases in between. Germline V gives CDR1 SGHDT, CDR2 YYEEEE. The CDR3 sequence: CASSADPADSRYNEQFF. DNA of the CDR3: TGTGCCAGCAGCGCAGACCCCGCAGACTCCCGCTACAATGAGCAGTTCTTC.

The CDR3 loop is CASSEAVVSYKNIQYF. CDR3 bases: TGTGCCAGCAGTGAAGCGGTGGTCAGCTACAAAAACATTCAGTACTTC. V gene TRBV2 combines with J gene TRBJ2-4, with D unclear. Per the germline V gene, CDR1 is SNHLY and CDR2 is FYNNEI. The length of the CDR3 is 16 residues. V gave up 0 bases and J gave up 3 bases, with 12 bases separating them.

This chain uses TRBV27 with TRBJ2-7, with D perhaps TRBD1 (6 bases). Germline lookup yields CDR1 MNHEY and CDR2 SMNVEV (reference sequence). Trimming took off 4 bases at V and 0 bases at J, with 13 bases between the two ends. The CDR3 is 15 amino acids. CDR3 coding DNA: TGTGCCAGCAGTTCAGGGGCACCGCACTCCTACGAGCAGTACTTC. This sequence encodes CASSSGAPHSYEQYF.

This clone was picked up one time. The chain is built from TRBV27 and TRBJ1-6, with 7 bases lining up with TRBD1. Germline CDR1 reads MNHEY; CDR2 reads SMNVEV (reference sequence). This CDR3 has 18 amino acids. Germline trimming cut 0 bases from V and 7 bases from J; bases unmatched to any gene: 12. In nucleotides, the CDR3 is TGTGCCAGCAGTTTATCGGAACGAAGGACAGGAGAAAATTCACCCCTCCACTTT. Translation: CASSLSERRTGENSPLHF.

This CDR3 is CASSWDQPANEQYF. In nucleotides, the CDR3 is TGTGCCAGCAGTTGGGACCAGCCCGCCAACGAGCAGTACTTC. This chain uses TRBV28 with TRBJ2-7, with D possibly called TRBD1 or TRBD2 (5 bases each). Trimming cost V 4 bases and J 5 bases, with 15 bases left between them. The CDR3 has 14 amino acids. The germline V gene encodes CDR1 MDHEN and CDR2 SYDVKM.

This clone was recorded only once. J is TRBJ2-4 and V is TRBV15; D ambiguous. Germline CDR1 and CDR2: LNHNV and YYDKDF (reference sequence). Trimming cost V 4 bases and J 2 bases, with 12 bases left between them. This CDR3 region has 15 residues. The CDR3 DNA sequence: TGTGCCACCAGCATGGCAGAAGGGCCCAAAAACATTCAGTACTTC. It specifies CATSMAEGPKNIQYF.

The chain uses TRBV7-9 and TRBJ2-7; TRBD1 matches at 7 bases. From germline, CDR1 is SEHNR and CDR2 FQNEAQ (reference sequence). V lost 1 base to trimming and J lost 4 bases; unmatched junction nucleotides: 4. The CDR3 consists of 14 residues. Written as DNA, the CDR3 is TGTGCCAGCAGCTTAGTAGGGACAGAGTACGAGCAGTACTTC. This encodes CASSLVGTEYEQYF.

The chain carries TRBV27 and TRBJ2-5; 9 bases are shared with TRBD1. V trimming: 3 bases; J trimming: 5 bases; junction bases outside the gene matches: 1. CDR3 length: 13 amino acids. Germline V gene data show CDR1 as MNHEY and CDR2 as SMNVEV (reference sequence). CDR3 amino acids: CASSFGQGETQYF. For the CDR3, the DNA is TGTGCCAGCAGTTTCGGACAGGGGGAGACCCAGTACTTC.

This rearrangement joins TRBV4-2 to TRBJ2-7, with TRBD2 matching 7 bases. V lost 0 bases, J lost 4 bases, and 3 bases stayed unmatched. The CDR3 covers 14 residues. Germline-derived CDR1 and CDR2 are LGHNA and YNFKEQ. The CDR3 nucleotides read TGTGCCAGCAGCCAAGATGGGCGGGAGTACGAGCAGTACTTC. Protein product: CASSQDGREYEQYF.

The V gene is TRBV7-8, the J gene TRBJ2-7, with TRBD1 matching over 8 bases. V lost 1 base to trimming and J lost 2 bases; unmatched junction nucleotides: 13. From germline, CDR1 is SGHVS and CDR2 FQNEAQ. CDR3 length: 18 amino acids. The CDR3 sequence: CASSLDYPLDRVAYEQYF. CDR3 sequence (DNA): TGTGCCAGCAGCTTAGATTACCCTTTGGACAGGGTTGCCTACGAGCAGTACTTC.

The V gene is TRBV2, the J gene TRBJ1-1, with unresolved D. Germline V CDR1 and CDR2: SNHLY, FYNNEI. The CDR3 loop spans 14 amino acids. Trimming removed 1 base from V and 1 base from J, with 7 bases in between. The CDR3 spells CASSEGIQNTEAFF. The CDR3, as DNA: TGTGCCAGCAGTGAAGGGATTCAGAACACTGAAGCTTTCTTT. The full variable domain, completed using reference TRBV2 and TRBJ1-1, is EPEVTQTPSHQVTQMGQEVILRCVPISNHLYFYWYRQILGQKVEFLVSFYNNEISEKSEIFDDQFSVERPDGSNFTLKIRSTKLEDSAMYFCASSEGIQNTEAFFGQGTRLTVV.

The chain has TRBV7-2 and TRBJ2-7; D is uncertain. Per the germline V gene, CDR1 is SGHTA and CDR2 is FQGNSA. This CDR3 comprises 13 residues. Trimming cost V 1 base and J 2 bases, with 6 bases left between them. The CDR3 here is CASSLEGPYEQYF. CDR3 nucleotide sequence: TGTGCCAGCAGCTTAGAAGGCCCCTACGAGCAGTACTTC.

V usage is TRBV19 and J usage is TRBJ2-1, with TRBD2 matching over 10 bases. The CDR3 length is 16 residues. Germline CDR1 is LNHDA and CDR2 is SQIVND (reference sequence). Trimming at V came to 5 bases and at J to 2 bases, leaving 6 bases not matched to a gene. In DNA form, the CDR3 reads TGTGCCAGTAGTCTTACTAGCGGGGTCGCCTACAATGAGCAGTTCTTC. Protein product: CASSLTSGVAYNEQFF.

This chain joins TRBV29-1 and TRBJ2-1; no clear D. CDR3 length equals 14 residues. Trimming removed 1 base at V and 1 base at J, with 8 bases between. Germline CDR1 reads SQVTM; CDR2 reads ANQGSEA. CDR3 region: CSVEGDGSYNEQFF. The CDR3 coding sequence is TGCAGCGTTGAAGGTGACGGATCCTACAATGAGCAGTTCTTC.

J is TRBJ1-1 and V is TRBV14; tentatively, D is TRBD1 (5 bases). The germline gives CDR1 SGHDN, CDR2 FVKESK. V lost 4 bases and J 4 bases, leaving 16 bases between the germline ends. This CDR3 is built from 15 residues. CDR3 sequence (DNA): TGTGCCAGCAGCCTCCTTTTGCAGGGCGGCACTGAAGCTTTCTTT. Its protein product is CASSLLLQGGTEAFF.

V and J are TRBV19 and TRBJ2-1; 13 bases agree with TRBD2. Germline V CDR1 and CDR2: LNHDA, SQIVND (reference sequence). This CDR3 spans 17 amino acids. The J segment lost 4 bases and the V segment lost 6 bases, leaving 9 bases of the junction unmatched. The CDR3 here is CASRGLAGFGRYNEQFF. The DNA of the CDR3 is TGTGCCAGTAGGGGACTAGCGGGATTCGGTCGATACAATGAGCAGTTCTTC.

The V and J genes are TRBV9 and TRBJ1-1; D gene uncertain. The V end lost 1 base, the J end lost 7 bases, and 17 bases lay between the germline ends. The germline gives CDR1 SGDLS, CDR2 YYNGEE. CDR3 length: 15 residues. The CDR3 nucleotides are TGTGCCAGCAGCGTATCCACAGACGACGGATTTGAAGCTTTCTTT. It codes for CASSVSTDDGFEAFF.

The chain is built from TRBV15 and TRBJ2-2; 10 bases map to TRBD2. The CDR3 loop spans 19 amino acids. V shed 1 base and J 7 bases; nucleotides not matched to a gene: 15. CDR1 is LNHNV and CDR2 is YYDKDF in the germline V gene (reference sequence). CDR3 sequence reads: CATSRGLAGDLTPGGELFF. The CDR3 DNA is TGTGCCACCAGCAGAGGGCTAGCGGGAGATCTTACGCCTGGCGGGGAGCTGTTTTTT.

The J gene is TRBJ2-4, the V gene TRBV25-1, with no clear D. The CDR3 runs to 14 residues. From germline, CDR1 is MGHDK and CDR2 SYGVNS. Between the trimmed V and J ends, which lost 6 bases and 4 bases, there was a span of 13 bases. This CDR3 is CASSDKGGKNIQYF. In DNA form, the CDR3 reads TGTGCCAGCAGCGACAAGGGTGGAAAAAACATTCAGTACTTC.

The chain carries TRBV11-3 and TRBJ2-7, with TRBD1 as a possible D gene (5 bases). The germline CDR1 and CDR2 sequences are SGHNT and YENEEA. CDR3 length equals 13 residues. V was trimmed by 5 bases and J by 3 bases, leaving 11 bases between them. The CDR3 protein is CASSPRQSYEQYF. CDR3 coding DNA: TGTGCCAGCAGCCCGCGACAGAGCTACGAGCAGTACTTC. Drawing the rest from reference TRBV11-3 and TRBJ2-7, the complete variable domain is EAGVVQSPRYKIIEKKQPVAFWCNPISGHNTLYWYLQNLGQGPELLIRYENEEAVDDSQLPKDRFSAERLKGVDSTLKIQPAELGDSAVYLCASSPRQSYEQYFGPGTRLTVT.

The gene calls are TRBV6-1 and TRBJ1-1, with D perhaps TRBD1 (5 bases). Germline V gene lookup returns CDR1 MNHNS and CDR2 SASEGT. The CDR3 is made up of 14 amino acids. Trimming removed 7 bases from V and 4 bases from J, with 16 bases in between. CDR3 sequence (DNA): TGTGCCAGCATCCCAGGACCGGGGACCACTGAAGCTTTCTTT. Translated, it gives CASIPGPGTTEAFF.

This chain links TRBV28 with TRBJ1-2; D gene uncertain. This CDR3 is built from 17 residues. CDR1 and CDR2 from the germline V gene are MDHEN and SYDVKM. The germline V and J ends were trimmed by 3 bases and 4 bases, with 21 bases remaining between them. For the CDR3, the DNA is TGTGCCAGCAGTTTTCATGGTCGGAGGGTTCGGAGCTATGGCTACACCTTC. It yields the protein CASSFHGRRVRSYGYTF.

The J gene is TRBJ2-7, the V gene TRBV29-1; D is perhaps TRBD2 (6 bases). The CDR3 contains 12 residues. Between the trimmed V and J ends, which lost 6 bases and 2 bases, there was a span of 11 bases. Per germline, CDR1 SQVTM and CDR2 ANQGSEA. The CDR3 loop reads CSVAGLTYEQYF. The DNA for the CDR3 is TGCAGCGTCGCGGGGCTTACCTACGAGCAGTACTTC.

This clone is a singleton in its sample. This chain joins TRBV6-1 and TRBJ2-1, with D perhaps TRBD2 (5 bases). Germline V gene lookup returns CDR1 MNHNS and CDR2 SASEGT. V was pared by 3 bases and J by 1 base, with 10 bases between. CDR3 size: 15 residues. The CDR3 spells CASSELEASYNEQFF. For the CDR3, the DNA is TGTGCCAGCAGTGAGTTGGAGGCTTCCTACAATGAGCAGTTCTTC.

This sequence joins TRBV18 and TRBJ2-5; D perhaps matches TRBD1 (6 bases). Trimming removed 0 bases from V and 0 bases from J, with 11 bases in between. The germline V gene encodes CDR1 KGHSH and CDR2 LQKENI. The CDR3 covers 16 residues. The CDR3 nucleotides are TGTGCCAGCTCACCACCGAGACAGGTCTACCAAGAGACCCAGTACTTC. Protein: CASSPPRQVYQETQYF.

This sequence joins TRBV7-9 and TRBJ2-1, with D possibly TRBD2 on 5 matching bases. The V gene lost 6 bases and the J gene lost 8 bases, with 14 bases spanning the gap. Germline V gene data show CDR1 as SEHNR and CDR2 as FQNEAQ (reference sequence). The CDR3 is made up of 13 amino acids. The CDR3 spells CASRILVSHEQFF. The CDR3 region has the DNA TGTGCCAGCAGGATACTAGTTTCGCATGAGCAGTTCTTC.

This sequence joins TRBV6-5 and TRBJ2-7; 8 bases agree with TRBD1. V shed 1 base and J 4 bases; nucleotides not matched to a gene: 9. This CDR3 comprises 16 residues. In germline, CDR1 is MNHEY, CDR2 SVGAGI. This chain's CDR3 is CASSYWPTGVRYEQYF. The CDR3 DNA reads TGTGCCAGCAGTTACTGGCCGACAGGGGTGAGGTACGAGCAGTACTTC.

The chain combines TRBV10-3 with TRBJ1-3; no firm D call. Germline V gene sequence: CDR1 ENHRY, CDR2 SYGVKD. V was cut by 0 bases and J by 0 bases, with 12 bases left in between. There are 17 residues in the CDR3. The CDR3 reads CAISESRFQSSGNTIYF. The CDR3 DNA reads TGTGCCATCAGTGAGTCGAGGTTCCAGAGCTCTGGAAACACCATATATTTT.

The J gene is TRBJ1-2, the V gene TRBV5-6, with a possible D match to TRBD1 (5 bases). Germline CDR1 is SGHDT and CDR2 is YYEEEE. Trimming left V 3 bases short and J 4 bases short, with 10 bases between. There are 13 residues in the CDR3. The CDR3 is CASSSTVVYGYTF. CDR3 nucleotide sequence: TGTGCCAGCAGCTCGACAGTTGTCTATGGCTACACCTTC.